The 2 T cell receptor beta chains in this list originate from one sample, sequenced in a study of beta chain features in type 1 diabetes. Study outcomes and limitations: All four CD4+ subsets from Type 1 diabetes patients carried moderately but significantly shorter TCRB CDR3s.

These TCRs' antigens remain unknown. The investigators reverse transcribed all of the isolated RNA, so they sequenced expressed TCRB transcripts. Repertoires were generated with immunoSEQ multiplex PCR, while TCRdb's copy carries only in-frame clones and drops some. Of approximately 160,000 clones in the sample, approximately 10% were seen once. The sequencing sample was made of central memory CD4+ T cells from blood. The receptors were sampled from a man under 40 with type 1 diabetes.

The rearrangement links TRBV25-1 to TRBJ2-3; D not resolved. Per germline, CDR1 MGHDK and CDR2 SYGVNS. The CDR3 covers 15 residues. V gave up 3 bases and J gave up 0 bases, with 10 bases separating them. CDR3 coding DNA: TGTGCCAGCAGTGACCCGGCGGTGAGCACAGATACGCAGTATTTT. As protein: CASSDPAVSTDTQYF.

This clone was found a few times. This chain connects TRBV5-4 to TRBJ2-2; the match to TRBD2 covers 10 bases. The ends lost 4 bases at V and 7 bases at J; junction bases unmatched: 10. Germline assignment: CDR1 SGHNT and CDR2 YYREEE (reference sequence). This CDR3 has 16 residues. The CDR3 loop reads CASSRTGTSAGGELFF. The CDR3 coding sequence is TGTGCCAGCAGCAGAACCGGGACTAGCGCGGGCGGGGAGCTGTTTTTT.